This T cell receptor (beta chain) was sequenced in a study of blood T cell repertoires in COVID-19. Turning to the study itself: Acute and convalescent COVID-19 samples came from the United States, Italy and Spain.

CDR3 size: 15 residues. V was trimmed by 1 base and J by 0 bases, leaving 11 bases between them. CDR1 and CDR2 (germline): SGHRS, YFSETQ. Per the authors' pipeline: Reference gene primer amplification gave nucleated cell count estimates. TCRdb's table, derived via immunoSEQ multiplex PCR, lists solely in-frame clones and lacks some. V, J and clone size are those of that table, while D and trimming were read from the DNA. The sample has approximately 170,000 clones, roughly 89% seen once; the top ten hold 3.5% to 4.5%. Sequenced material: peripheral blood. The sequence came from a young man with active or convalescent COVID-19. This chain links TRBV5-1 with TRBJ2-7; D call uncertain. The CDR3 region has the DNA TGCGCCAGCAGCTTGCGCGAGGCGGTCTCCTACGAGCAGTACTTC. Its translation: CASSLREAVSYEQYF.